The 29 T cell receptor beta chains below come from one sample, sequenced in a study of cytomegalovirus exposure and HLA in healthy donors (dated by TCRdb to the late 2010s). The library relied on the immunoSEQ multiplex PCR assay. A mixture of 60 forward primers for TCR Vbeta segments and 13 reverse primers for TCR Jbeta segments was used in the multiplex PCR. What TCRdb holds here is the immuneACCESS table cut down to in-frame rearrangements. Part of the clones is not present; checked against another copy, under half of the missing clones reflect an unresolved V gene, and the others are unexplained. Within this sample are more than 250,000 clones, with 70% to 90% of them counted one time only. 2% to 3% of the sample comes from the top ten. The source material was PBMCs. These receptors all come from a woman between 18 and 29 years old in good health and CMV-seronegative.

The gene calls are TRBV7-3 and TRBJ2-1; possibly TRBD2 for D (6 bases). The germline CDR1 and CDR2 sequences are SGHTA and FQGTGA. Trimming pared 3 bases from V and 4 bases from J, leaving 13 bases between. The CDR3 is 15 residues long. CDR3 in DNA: TGTGCCAGCAGCTTTTCTTCGGGAGCTTACAATGAGCAGTTCTTC. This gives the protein CASSFSSGAYNEQFF.

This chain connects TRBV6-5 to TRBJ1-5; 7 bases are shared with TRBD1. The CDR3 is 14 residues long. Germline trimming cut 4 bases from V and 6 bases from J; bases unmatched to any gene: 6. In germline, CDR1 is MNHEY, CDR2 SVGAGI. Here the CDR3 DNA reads TGTGCCAGCAGTTCCAGACAGGGTAGTCAGCCCCAGCATTTT. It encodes CASSSRQGSQPQHF.

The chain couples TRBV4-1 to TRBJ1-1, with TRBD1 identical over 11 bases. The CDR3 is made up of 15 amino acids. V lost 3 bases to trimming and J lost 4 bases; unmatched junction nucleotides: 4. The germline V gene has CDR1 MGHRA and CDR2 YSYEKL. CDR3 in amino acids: CASSHAGTGGTEAFF. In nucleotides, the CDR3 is TGCGCCAGCAGCCATGCCGGGACAGGGGGCACTGAAGCTTTCTTT.

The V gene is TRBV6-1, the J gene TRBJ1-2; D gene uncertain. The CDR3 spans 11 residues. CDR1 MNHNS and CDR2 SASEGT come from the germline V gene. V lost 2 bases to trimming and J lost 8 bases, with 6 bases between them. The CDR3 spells CASSEYQGYTF. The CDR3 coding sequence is TGTGCCAGCAGTGAATATCAGGGCTACACCTTC.

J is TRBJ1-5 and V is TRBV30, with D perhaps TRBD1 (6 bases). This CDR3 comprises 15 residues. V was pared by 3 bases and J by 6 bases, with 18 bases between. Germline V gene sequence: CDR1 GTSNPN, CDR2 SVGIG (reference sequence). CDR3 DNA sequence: TGTGCCTGGAGCCTAATGACAACAGGGAGTCAGCCCCAGCATTTT. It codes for CAWSLMTTGSQPQHF.

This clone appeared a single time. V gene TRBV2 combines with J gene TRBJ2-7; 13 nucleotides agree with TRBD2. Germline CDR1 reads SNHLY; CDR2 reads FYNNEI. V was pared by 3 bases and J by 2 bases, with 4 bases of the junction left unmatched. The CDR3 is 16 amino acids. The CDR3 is CASSDGLAGAAYEQYF. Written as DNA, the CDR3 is TGTGCCAGCAGTGATGGACTAGCGGGGGCGGCCTACGAGCAGTACTTC.

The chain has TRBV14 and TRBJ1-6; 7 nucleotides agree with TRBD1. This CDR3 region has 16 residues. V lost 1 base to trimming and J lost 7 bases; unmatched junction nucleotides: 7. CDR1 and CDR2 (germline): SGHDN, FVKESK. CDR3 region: CASSQVVGGANSPLHF. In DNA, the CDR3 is TGTGCCAGCAGCCAAGTTGTAGGGGGCGCGAATTCACCCCTCCACTTT.

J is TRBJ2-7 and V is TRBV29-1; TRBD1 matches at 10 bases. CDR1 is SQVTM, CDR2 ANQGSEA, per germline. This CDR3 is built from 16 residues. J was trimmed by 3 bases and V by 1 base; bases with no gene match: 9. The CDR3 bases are TGCAGCGTTGAAGGCATACGGGACAGGGGTTTCTACGAGCAGTACTTC. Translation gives CSVEGIRDRGFYEQYF.

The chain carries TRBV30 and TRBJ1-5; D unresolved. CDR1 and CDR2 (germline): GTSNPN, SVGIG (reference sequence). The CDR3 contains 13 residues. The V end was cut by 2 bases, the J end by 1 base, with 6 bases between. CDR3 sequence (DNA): TGTGCCTGGAGTTCCCAGAGCAATCAGCCCCAGCATTTT. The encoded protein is CAWSSQSNQPQHF.

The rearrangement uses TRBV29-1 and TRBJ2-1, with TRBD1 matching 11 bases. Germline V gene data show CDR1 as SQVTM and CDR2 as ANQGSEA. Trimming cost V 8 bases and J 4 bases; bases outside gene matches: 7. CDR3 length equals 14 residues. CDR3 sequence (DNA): TGCAGCTCACGACGGGACAGGGGGTACAATGAGCAGTTCTTC. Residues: CSSRRDRGYNEQFF.

CDR3 bases: TGTGCCAGCAGGAGAGGGGCGAGCGGGGGACCCACAGATACGCAGTATTTT. Translated, it gives CASRRGASGGPTDTQYF. The chain uses TRBV4-2 and TRBJ2-3, with 8 bases that match TRBD2. Germline-derived CDR1 and CDR2 are LGHNA and YNFKEQ. J gave up 2 bases and V 6 bases, and 13 bases lay outside the gene matches. The CDR3 totals 17 residues.

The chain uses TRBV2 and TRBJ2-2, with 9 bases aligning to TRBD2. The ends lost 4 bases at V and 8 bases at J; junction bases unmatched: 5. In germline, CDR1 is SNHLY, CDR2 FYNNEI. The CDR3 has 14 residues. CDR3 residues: CASSALAGEGELFF. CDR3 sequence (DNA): TGTGCCAGCAGTGCTTTAGCGGGGGAAGGGGAGCTGTTTTTT.

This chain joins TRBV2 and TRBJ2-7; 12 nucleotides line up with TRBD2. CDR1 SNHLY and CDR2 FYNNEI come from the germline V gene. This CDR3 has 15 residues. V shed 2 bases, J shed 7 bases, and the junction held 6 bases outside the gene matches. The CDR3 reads CASSEYLAGGLEQYF. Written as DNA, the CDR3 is TGTGCCAGCAGTGAATATCTAGCGGGGGGGCTAGAGCAGTACTTC.

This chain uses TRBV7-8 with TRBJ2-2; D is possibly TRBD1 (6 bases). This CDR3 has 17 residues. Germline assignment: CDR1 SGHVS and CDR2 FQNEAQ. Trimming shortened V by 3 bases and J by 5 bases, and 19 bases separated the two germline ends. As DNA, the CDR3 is TGTGCCAGCAGCTTGATTGGGGACAACTTAAGAACCGGGGAGCTGTTTTTT. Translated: CASSLIGDNLRTGELFF.

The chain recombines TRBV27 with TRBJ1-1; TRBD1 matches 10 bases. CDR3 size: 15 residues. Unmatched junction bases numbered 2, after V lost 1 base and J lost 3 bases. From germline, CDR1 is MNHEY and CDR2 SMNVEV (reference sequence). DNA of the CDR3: TGTGCCAGCAGTTTATGGACAGGGGGTTACACTGAAGCTTTCTTT. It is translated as CASSLWTGGYTEAFF.

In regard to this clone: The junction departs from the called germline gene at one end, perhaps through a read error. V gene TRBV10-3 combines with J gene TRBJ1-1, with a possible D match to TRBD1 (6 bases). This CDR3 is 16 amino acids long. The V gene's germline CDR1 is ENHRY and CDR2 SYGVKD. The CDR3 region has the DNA TGTGCCATCAGGGGCCTTGGCAGTACTGGGGACACTGAAGCCTTCTTT. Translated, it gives CAIRGLGSTGDTEAFF.

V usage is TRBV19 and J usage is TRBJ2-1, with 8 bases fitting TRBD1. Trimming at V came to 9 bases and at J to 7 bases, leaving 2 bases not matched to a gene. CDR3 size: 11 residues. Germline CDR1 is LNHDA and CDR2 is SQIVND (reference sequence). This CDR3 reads CASWTGNEQFF. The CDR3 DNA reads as TGTGCCAGCTGGACAGGGAATGAGCAGTTCTTC.

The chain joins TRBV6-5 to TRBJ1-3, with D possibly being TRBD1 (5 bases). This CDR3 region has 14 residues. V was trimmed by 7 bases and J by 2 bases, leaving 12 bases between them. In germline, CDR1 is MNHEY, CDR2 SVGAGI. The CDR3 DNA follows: TGTGCCAGCACCCCAGGGATCCCTGGAAACACCATATATTTT. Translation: CASTPGIPGNTIYF.

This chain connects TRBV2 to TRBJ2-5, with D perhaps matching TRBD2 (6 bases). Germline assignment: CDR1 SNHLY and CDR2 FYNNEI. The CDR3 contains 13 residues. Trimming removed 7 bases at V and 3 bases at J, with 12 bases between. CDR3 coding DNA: TGTGCCAGCACCGCGGGGCATAAAGAGACCCAGTACTTC. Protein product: CASTAGHKETQYF.

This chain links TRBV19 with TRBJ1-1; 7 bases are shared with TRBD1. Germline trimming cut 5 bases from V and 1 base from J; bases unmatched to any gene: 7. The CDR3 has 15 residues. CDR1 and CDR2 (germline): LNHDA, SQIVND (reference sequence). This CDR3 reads CASSPRQGTNTEAFF. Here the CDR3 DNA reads TGTGCCAGTAGTCCACGACAGGGAACGAACACTGAAGCTTTCTTT.

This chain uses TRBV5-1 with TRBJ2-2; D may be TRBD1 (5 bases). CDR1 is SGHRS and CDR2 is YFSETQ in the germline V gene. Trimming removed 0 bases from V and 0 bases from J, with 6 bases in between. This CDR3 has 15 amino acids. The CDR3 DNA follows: TGCGCCAGCAGCTTGGAGGGGTCGAACACCGGGGAGCTGTTTTTT. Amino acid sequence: CASSLEGSNTGELFF.

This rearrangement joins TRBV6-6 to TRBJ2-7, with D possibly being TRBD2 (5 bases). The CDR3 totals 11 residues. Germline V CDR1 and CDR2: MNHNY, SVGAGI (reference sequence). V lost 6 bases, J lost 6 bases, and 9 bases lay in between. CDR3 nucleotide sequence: TGTGCCAGCAGCGAGGCGGGCGAGCAGTACTTC. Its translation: CASSEAGEQYF.

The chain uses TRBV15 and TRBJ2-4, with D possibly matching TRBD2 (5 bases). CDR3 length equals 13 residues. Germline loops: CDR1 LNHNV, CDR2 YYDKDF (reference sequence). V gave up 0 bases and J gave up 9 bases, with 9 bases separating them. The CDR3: CATSREERGIQYF. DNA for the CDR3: TGTGCCACCAGCAGAGAAGAACGGGGCATTCAGTACTTC.

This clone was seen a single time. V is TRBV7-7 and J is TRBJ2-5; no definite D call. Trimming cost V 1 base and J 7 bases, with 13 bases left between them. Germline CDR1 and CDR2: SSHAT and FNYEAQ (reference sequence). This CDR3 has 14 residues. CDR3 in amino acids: CASSLVPDRGTQYF. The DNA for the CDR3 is TGTGCCAGCAGCTTAGTCCCCGACCGAGGGACCCAGTACTTC.

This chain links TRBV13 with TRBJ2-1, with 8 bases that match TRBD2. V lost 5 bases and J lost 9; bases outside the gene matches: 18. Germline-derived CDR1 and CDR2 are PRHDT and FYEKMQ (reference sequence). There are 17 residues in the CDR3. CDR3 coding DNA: TGTGCCAGCAGCATACGAACTATCGGGGGGGCCTCAGGTGAGCAGTTCTTC. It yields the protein CASSIRTIGGASGEQFF.

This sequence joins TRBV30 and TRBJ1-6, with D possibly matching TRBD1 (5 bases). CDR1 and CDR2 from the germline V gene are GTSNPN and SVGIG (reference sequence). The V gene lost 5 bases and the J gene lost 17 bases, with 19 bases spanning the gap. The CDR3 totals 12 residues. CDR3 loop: CAWGAKDGSIHF. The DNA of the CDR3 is TGTGCCTGGGGGGCTAAAGACGGTTCAATCCACTTT.

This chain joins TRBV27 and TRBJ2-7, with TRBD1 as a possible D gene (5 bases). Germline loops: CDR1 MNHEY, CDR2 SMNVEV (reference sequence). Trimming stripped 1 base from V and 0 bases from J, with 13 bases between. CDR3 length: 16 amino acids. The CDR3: CASSLLAGIPSYEQYF. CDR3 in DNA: TGTGCCAGCAGTTTATTAGCAGGGATCCCCTCCTACGAGCAGTACTTC.

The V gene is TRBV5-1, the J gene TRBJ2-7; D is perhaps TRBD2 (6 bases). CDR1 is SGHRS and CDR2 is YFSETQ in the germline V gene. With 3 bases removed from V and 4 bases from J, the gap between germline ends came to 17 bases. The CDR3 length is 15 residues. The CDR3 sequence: CASSWGDGNRYEQYF. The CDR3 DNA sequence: TGCGCCAGCAGCTGGGGGGACGGAAATCGTTACGAGCAGTACTTC.

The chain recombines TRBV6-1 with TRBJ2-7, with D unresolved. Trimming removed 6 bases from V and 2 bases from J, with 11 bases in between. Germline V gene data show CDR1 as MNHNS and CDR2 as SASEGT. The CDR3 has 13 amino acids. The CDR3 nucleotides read TGTGCCAGCAGGCGAGAGAATACCTACGAGCAGTACTTC. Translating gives CASRRENTYEQYF.